One and the same sample provided the 4 T cell receptor beta chains below, sequenced in a study of T cells after posttransplantation cyclophosphamide. Control samples came 1 year after myeloablative marrow transplants with methotrexate plus calcineurin inhibitor. Measured with immunoSEQ multiplex PCR; TCRdb has only the in-frame clones, and not every one. The repertoire holds 15,000 to 20,000 clones, with roughly 80% as singletons. The specimen was PBMCs, collected 441 days after allogeneic stem cell transplant with calcineurin inhibitor and methotrexate. These receptors came from a young adult male patient who received an allogeneic stem cell transplant from an unrelated donor, was CMV-positive, and had acute and chronic GVHD. Some T cells may be provided by the graft donor.

The chain uses TRBV5-5 and TRBJ2-2; the match to TRBD2 covers 12 bases. V was clipped by 5 bases and J by 7 bases; unmatched bases: 15. CDR3 length equals 18 residues. The germline CDR1 and CDR2 sequences are SGHKS and YYEKEE (reference sequence). The CDR3 here is CASSLTPLAGGPVGELFF. Written as DNA, the CDR3 is TGTGCCAGCAGTCTTACCCCTCTAGCGGGAGGGCCCGTCGGGGAGCTGTTTTTT.

V and J are TRBV4-3 and TRBJ2-1, with 11 positions matching TRBD1. Trimming at V came to 0 bases and at J to 5 bases, leaving 12 bases not matched to a gene. CDR1 and CDR2 (germline): LGHNA, YSLEER. The length of the CDR3 is 19 residues. The CDR3 coding sequence is TGCGCCAGCAGCCAAGAGGTCTCTCGGACAGGGGGCCCCCACAATGAGCAGTTCTTC. It codes for CASSQEVSRTGGPHNEQFF.

V gene TRBV7-8 combines with J gene TRBJ2-7, with TRBD1 as a possible D gene (7 bases). Trimming took 4 bases from V and 2 from J, leaving 18 bases between them. The CDR3 has 16 amino acids. Germline CDR1 and CDR2: SGHVS and FQNEAQ. CDR3 nucleotide sequence: TGTGCCAGCAGCTCGCCCGGGGGCAGGGGGACCTACGAGCAGTACTTC. Its translation: CASSSPGGRGTYEQYF. Drawing the rest from reference TRBV7-8 and TRBJ2-7, the complete variable domain is GAGVSQSPRYKVAKRGQDVALRCDPISGHVSLFWYQQALGQGPEFLTYFQNEAQLDKSGLPSDRFFAERPEGSVSTLKIQRTQQEDSAVYLCASSSPGGRGTYEQYFGPGTRLTVT.

The rearrangement joins TRBV11-3 to TRBJ1-1, with 7 positions matching TRBD1. This CDR3 is 14 amino acids long. The germline CDR1 and CDR2 sequences are SGHNT and YENEEA. The ends lost 4 bases at V and 0 bases at J; junction bases unmatched: 2. CDR3 region: CASSSGQLNTEAFF. The CDR3 nucleotides read TGTGCCAGCAGCTCGGGACAGCTGAACACTGAAGCTTTCTTT.